This T cell receptor beta chain originates from a study of T cell responses to AZD1222 COVID-19 vaccine. In the case of this clone: No antigen is known for it.

Clones were read by immunoSEQ multiplex PCR, and TCRdb kept only the in-frame ones, dropping some. This sample has just under 95,000 clones, with approximately 84% found just once. The length of the CDR3 is 14 residues. Germline V gene sequence: CDR1 SGHAT, CDR2 FQNNGV. V lost 4 bases to trimming and J lost 6 bases; unmatched junction nucleotides: 2. Study results and caveats: Just a handful of AZD1222 recipients were seropositive at baseline. Repertoires were obtained only post-peak T cell response. Nearly half of spike-specific TCRs reportedly go after variant regions that carry no mutations. Spike was spanned by vaccine-associated CD4 TCRs, with dominance at 160-218 and 743-854.

The chain employs TRBV11-2 and TRBJ2-7, with 14 bases lining up with TRBD2. The origin of this receptor is an adult in good health. The input for sequencing was peripheral blood, taken on day 0 of AZD1222 vaccination. In DNA form, the CDR3 reads TGTGCCAGCAGCTCCGGACTAGCGGGGGGCGAGCAGTACTTC. This translates into CASSSGLAGGEQYF.